One sample yielded the 32 T cell receptor beta chains listed below, sequenced in a study of blood T cell repertoires in COVID-19. Assay: immunoSEQ multiplex PCR; the TCRdb copy retains only in-frame clones and omits some. There are tens of thousands of clones in the sample; 85% to 90% occur only once, and approximately 7.2% lies in the top ten. The sample taken for sequencing was peripheral blood. These receptors all come from a man aged 50 to 59 with active COVID-19.

The CDR3, as DNA: TGTGCCAGCAGTGAGCCGGGTGGGGCCAACGTCCTGACTTTC. It specifies CASSEPGGANVLTF. The rearrangement links TRBV2 to TRBJ2-6, with no clear D. This CDR3 contains 14 residues. Germline lookup yields CDR1 SNHLY and CDR2 FYNNEI. Trimming shortened V by 3 bases and J by 3 bases, and 6 bases separated the two germline ends.

V gene TRBV3-1 (or the pseudogene TRBV3-2) combines with J gene TRBJ2-2; D is possibly TRBD2 (6 bases). Trimming took 4 bases from V and 2 from J, leaving 14 bases between them. The CDR3 spans 16 residues. CDR1 is LGHDT and CDR2 is YNNKEL in the germline V gene (reference sequence). This CDR3 reads CASSLLAAGNTGELFF. The CDR3, as DNA: TGTGCCAGCAGCCTATTGGCGGCGGGAAACACCGGGGAGCTGTTTTTT.

The chain employs TRBV5-6 and TRBJ2-7; 8 bases fit TRBD1. CDR1 is SGHDT and CDR2 is YYEEEE in the germline V gene. There are 14 residues in the CDR3. Trimming took 0 bases from V and 3 from J; bases not matched to a gene: 2. CDR3 loop: CASSLGQGIYEQYV. The CDR3 nucleotides are TGTGCCAGCAGCTTGGGACAGGGGATCTACGAGCAGTACGTC.

The chain employs TRBV15 and TRBJ1-5, with D tentatively TRBD1 (6 bases). CDR3 length: 15 residues. V shed 5 bases and J shed 0 bases, with 11 bases lying between them. Germline assignment: CDR1 LNHNV and CDR2 YYDKDF (reference sequence). The CDR3 spells CATSPDRYSNQPQHF. CDR3 bases: TGTGCCACCAGCCCGGACAGATATAGCAATCAGCCCCAGCATTTT.

Only one count was recorded for this clone. The chain combines TRBV24-1 with TRBJ2-7; 7 bases fit TRBD2. Looked up from germline, CDR1 is KGHDR and CDR2 is SFDVKD. The CDR3 runs to 16 residues. V lost 11 bases and J lost 3; bases outside the gene matches: 18. In DNA, the CDR3 is TGTGCCATCCGGAGGGAGGGACCTCGAGGCCTCTACGAGCAGTACGTC. Translation gives CAIRREGPRGLYEQYV.

The gene calls are TRBV4-1 and TRBJ2-2; D is possibly TRBD1 (7 bases). The CDR3 consists of 16 residues. Germline V gives CDR1 MGHRA, CDR2 YSYEKL. Trimming pared 3 bases from V and 2 bases from J, leaving 13 bases between. The CDR3, as DNA: TGCGCCAGCAGCCAGCCGCGGGACAGCAACACCGGGGAGCTGTTTTTT. It codes for CASSQPRDSNTGELFF.

The chain couples TRBV13 to TRBJ2-3; D remains unclear. Germline loops: CDR1 PRHDT, CDR2 FYEKMQ (reference sequence). This CDR3 has 13 amino acids. V was shortened by 1 base and J by 2 bases, with 4 bases between the two germline ends. In DNA, the CDR3 is TGTGCCAGCAGCTTAGTAGCCACAGATACGCAGTATTTT. This translates into CASSLVATDTQYF.

The chain joins TRBV3-1 (or the pseudogene TRBV3-2) to TRBJ2-3; the match to TRBD2 covers 11 bases. The CDR3 is 17 amino acids. Germline V lookup: CDR1 LGHDT, CDR2 YNNKEL (reference sequence). The ends lost 0 bases at V and 3 bases at J; junction bases unmatched: 5. The CDR3 coding sequence is TGTGCCAGCAGCCAAGATGGGTTAGCGGGGGGGACAGATACGCAGTATTTT. Amino acids: CASSQDGLAGGTDTQYF.

The V gene is TRBV7-9, the J gene TRBJ2-3; 8 bases match TRBD2. The V gene's germline CDR1 is SEHNR and CDR2 FQNEAQ (reference sequence). V lost 1 base to trimming and J lost 2 bases; unmatched junction nucleotides: 8. The CDR3 totals 17 residues. The CDR3 DNA follows: TGTGCCAGCAGCTTAGGGTTAGGTAGCGGGGCCACAGATACGCAGTATTTT. This translates into CASSLGLGSGATDTQYF.

The J gene is TRBJ2-7, the V gene TRBV6-1; perhaps TRBD1 as D (6 bases). CDR1 and CDR2 from the germline V gene are MNHNS and SASEGT. The CDR3 is made up of 13 amino acids. Deletions cut 5 bases from V and 8 bases from J, with 16 bases between. CDR3 loop: CASSSQGSTQQYF. The CDR3 nucleotides are TGTGCCAGCAGTTCCCAGGGGTCTACGCAGCAGTACTTC.

V usage is TRBV19 and J usage is TRBJ2-2; maybe TRBD1 (5 bases). The V gene's germline CDR1 is LNHDA and CDR2 SQIVND (reference sequence). CDR3 length equals 16 residues. The V and J ends lost 6 bases and 1 base respectively, with 15 bases between them. The CDR3: CASRATDRRNTGELFF. The CDR3 region has the DNA TGTGCCAGTAGGGCGACAGACCGCAGGAACACCGGGGAGCTGTTTTTT.

This clone turned up a few times. The rearrangement uses TRBV18 and TRBJ1-1; no clear D gene. The CDR3 totals 14 residues. Trimming stripped 2 bases from V and 1 base from J, with 8 bases between. Per the germline V gene, CDR1 is KGHSH and CDR2 is LQKENI. The CDR3 DNA is TGTGCCAGCTCACCAGAGGTCACGAACACTGAAGCTTTCTTT. Protein: CASSPEVTNTEAFF.

This chain uses TRBV3-1 (or the pseudogene TRBV3-2) with TRBJ1-1; D gene ambiguous. CDR1 is LGHDT, CDR2 YNNKEL, per germline (reference sequence). Trimming removed 1 base at V and 5 bases at J, with 8 bases between. CDR3 size: 13 residues. The CDR3 DNA reads TGTGCCAGCAGCCAAGGAGGGAGGACTGAAGCTTTCTTT. This translates into CASSQGGRTEAFF.

The gene calls are TRBV21-1 and TRBJ2-1; TRBD2 is the table's D call, not checked against the DNA. TRBV21-1 is termed a pseudogene. The CDR3 runs to 19 residues. The CDR3 DNA is TGTGCCAGCAGCAGGGGCTATAGGGCTCGGTTAGCGGACAACAATGAGCAGTTCTTC. This codes for CASSRGYRARLADNNEQFF.

This chain uses TRBV27 with TRBJ1-1; TRBD1 matches 7 bases. CDR3 length equals 14 residues. The V and J ends lost 6 bases and 2 bases, in that order; junction bases with no gene match: 6. Per germline, CDR1 MNHEY and CDR2 SMNVEV (reference sequence). CDR3 residues: CASSQRTGNTEAFF. The CDR3 nucleotides are TGTGCCAGCAGCCAGAGGACAGGTAACACTGAAGCTTTCTTT.

J is TRBJ2-3 and V is TRBV5-1; D ambiguous. In germline, CDR1 is SGHRS, CDR2 YFSETQ. The germline V and J ends were trimmed by 3 bases and 0 bases, with 11 bases remaining between them. The CDR3 runs 15 residues. CDR3 residues: CASSSGGSSTDTQYF. DNA for the CDR3: TGCGCCAGCAGCTCGGGTGGATCGAGCACAGATACGCAGTATTTT.

The rearrangement uses TRBV9 and TRBJ2-3; 8 nucleotides align to TRBD2. CDR1 and CDR2 (germline): SGDLS, YYNGEE. This CDR3 is 21 amino acids long. The V gene end was trimmed by 4 bases and the J gene end by 0 bases; junction bases not matched to a gene: 22. The CDR3 DNA follows: TGTGCCAGCAGCCCCCGCCTCGCCGGGACTAGGGGCCTTCTTAGCACAGATACGCAGTATTTT. This codes for CASSPRLAGTRGLLSTDTQYF. Combining the CDR3 with reference TRBV9 and TRBJ2-3 gives the whole variable domain DSGVTQTPKHLITATGQRVTLRCSPRSGDLSVYWYQQSLDQGLQFLIQYYNGEERAKGNILERFSAQQFPDLHSELNLSSLELGDSALYFCASSPRLAGTRGLLSTDTQYFGPGTRLTVL.

The CDR3 nucleotides are TGTGCCAGCTCACCTTCCCTAGCCAAAAACATTCAGTACTTC. Residues: CASSPSLAKNIQYF. The genes are TRBV18 and TRBJ2-4; D not resolved. Germline V lookup: CDR1 KGHSH, CDR2 LQKENI. The CDR3 is 14 amino acids. V lost 3 bases and J lost 0, with 6 bases in between.

The rearrangement uses TRBV19 and TRBJ2-3; 8 bases agree with TRBD1. Germline lookup yields CDR1 LNHDA and CDR2 SQIVND (reference sequence). The length of the CDR3 is 16 residues. V dropped 0 bases and J dropped 1; count of bases not matched to a gene: 3. CDR3 in DNA: TGTGCCAGTAGTATAGATAGGGGACAGGGCACAGATACGCAGTATTTT. Its translation: CASSIDRGQGTDTQYF.

This clone was picked up one time. The rearrangement uses TRBV10-2 and TRBJ2-1; 10 bases map to TRBD2. V lost 7 bases to trimming and J lost 6 bases; unmatched junction nucleotides: 3. This CDR3 comprises 13 residues. The germline V gene has CDR1 WSHSY and CDR2 SAAADI. As DNA, the CDR3 is TGCGCCAGCACGGCTAGCGGGAGCAATGAGCAGTTCTTC. It encodes CASTASGSNEQFF.

V and J are TRBV6-6 and TRBJ2-5; the match to TRBD2 covers 9 bases. CDR3 size: 14 residues. V was clipped by 6 bases and J by 5 bases; unmatched bases: 7. Germline-derived CDR1 and CDR2 are MNHNY and SVGAGI (reference sequence). The CDR3 is CASRIAGAEETQYF. DNA of the CDR3: TGTGCCAGCAGAATAGCGGGAGCGGAGGAGACCCAGTACTTC.

This chain connects TRBV4-1 to TRBJ2-7; 13 bases map to TRBD2. With V trimmed by 1 base and J by 4 bases, 10 bases remained unmatched. Looked up from germline, CDR1 is MGHRA and CDR2 is YSYEKL. The length of the CDR3 is 18 residues. The CDR3 here is CASSQGELTSGGAYEQYF. CDR3 sequence (DNA): TGCGCCAGCAGCCAAGGCGAGCTTACTAGCGGGGGGGCATACGAGCAGTACTTC.

The chain couples TRBV5-1 to TRBJ2-3; perhaps TRBD2 as D (5 bases). Germline V lookup: CDR1 SGHRS, CDR2 YFSETQ. CDR3 length: 16 amino acids. Trimming removed 0 bases at V and 4 bases at J, with 15 bases between. CDR3 sequence reads: CASSLVGRGQSDTQYF. The CDR3 bases are TGCGCCAGCAGCTTGGTAGGTCGGGGTCAGTCAGATACGCAGTATTTT.

The rearrangement joins TRBV2 to TRBJ2-2; 10 bases fit TRBD2. Trimming removed 6 bases from V and 7 bases from J; junction bases left unmatched: 17. Germline-derived CDR1 and CDR2 are SNHLY and FYNNEI. This CDR3 has 18 amino acids. The CDR3 reads CASSKLGPSGRGGGELFF. In DNA, the CDR3 is TGTGCCAGCAGCAAACTTGGGCCTAGCGGGAGAGGGGGCGGGGAGCTGTTTTTT.

V and J are TRBV12-2 and TRBJ2-1; TRBD2 reflects the table's D call only, with no check against the DNA. TRBV12-2 corresponds to a pseudogene. This CDR3 contains 15 residues. The CDR3 spells CASRYRLAGDNEQFF. CDR3 bases: TGTGCAAGTCGCTATAGACTAGCGGGAGACAATGAGCAGTTCTTC.

V usage is TRBV11-2 and J usage is TRBJ2-5; D is ambiguous. The germline V gene has CDR1 SGHAT and CDR2 FQNNGV. The CDR3 contains 13 residues. With 5 bases removed from V and 1 base from J, the gap between germline ends came to 8 bases. For the CDR3, the DNA is TGTGCCAGCAGCCCCCCCAGCCAAGAGACCCAGTACTTC. Its translation is CASSPPSQETQYF.

V is TRBV18 and J is TRBJ1-1, with 9 bases aligning to TRBD1. Trimming cost V 4 bases and J 1 base; bases outside gene matches: 1. CDR1 is KGHSH, CDR2 LQKENI, per germline. The CDR3 sequence is 14 residues long. CDR3 protein: CASSRDRENTEAFF. The CDR3 nucleotides are TGTGCCAGCTCACGGGACAGGGAGAACACTGAAGCTTTCTTT.

In its sample, this clone was seen a few times. V is TRBV7-9 and J is TRBJ1-1; no clear D gene. The germline gives CDR1 SEHNR, CDR2 FQNEAQ (reference sequence). V lost 5 bases to trimming and J lost 4 bases, with 17 bases between them. The CDR3 has 15 residues. In DNA form, the CDR3 reads TGTGCCAGCAGCGAAGGCCCGAGGGCTCCCACTGAAGCTTTCTTT. Residues: CASSEGPRAPTEAFF. Full variable domain (rest looked up from reference TRBV7-9 and TRBJ1-1): DTGVSQNPRHKITKRGQNVTFRCDPISEHNRLYWYRQTLGQGPEFLTYFQNEAQLEKSRLLSDRFSAERPKGSFSTLEIQRTEQGDSAMYLCASSEGPRAPTEAFFGQGTRLTVV.

V usage is TRBV27 and J usage is TRBJ1-5, with D possibly being TRBD1 (5 bases). Germline V gene sequence: CDR1 MNHEY, CDR2 SMNVEV (reference sequence). This CDR3 has 13 amino acids. V was clipped by 2 bases and J by 7 bases, with 9 bases between them. CDR3 bases: TGTGCCAGCAGTTTAGGGGCTGGGCAGCCCCAGCATTTT. This codes for CASSLGAGQPQHF.

In its sample, this clone was seen a few times. At one end the junction does not follow the germline gene, possibly because of a read error. The chain links TRBV7-9 to TRBJ2-7; the match to TRBD2 covers 8 bases. The CDR3 totals 12 residues. CDR1 is SEHNR and CDR2 is FQNEAQ in the germline V gene (reference sequence). As DNA, the CDR3 is TGTGCCAGCAGTTCCCCGGGAGGGGAGCCGTACTTC. It translates to CASSSPGGEPYF.

This chain uses TRBV9 with TRBJ2-3; 14 bases are a match to TRBD2. The ends lost 9 bases at V and 3 bases at J; junction bases unmatched: 9. The CDR3 has 16 amino acids. From germline, CDR1 is SGDLS and CDR2 YYNGEE. The CDR3, as DNA: TGTGCCATCGGGACTAGCGGGAGATCGGGGACAGATACGCAGTATTTT. This translates into CAIGTSGRSGTDTQYF.

The rearrangement links TRBV5-1 to TRBJ2-1; no reliable D call. CDR3 length: 14 residues. Germline CDR1 reads SGHRS; CDR2 reads YFSETQ. V lost 3 bases, J lost 10 bases, and 17 bases lay in between. CDR3 in DNA: TGCGCCAGCAGCTCGGAACAGCCTTTCGAAGAGCAGTTCTTC. The encoded protein is CASSSEQPFEEQFF.